Listed below are T cell receptor beta chains from one sample, sequenced in a study of cytomegalovirus exposure and HLA in healthy donors. Profiled with immunoSEQ multiplex PCR; TCRdb holds only in-frame clones, not every one. Of about 200,000 clones listed, around 83% are singletons. Sequenced sample: PBMCs. The receptor set was obtained from a girl aged 10-17 years in good health and CMV-seronegative. Each CDR3 is given with its conserved first and last residue. Each record gives: D gene, CDR3 length, J gene, V gene, clone size, CDR3 DNA, CDR3 protein. D genes are given only for firm matches. Some rows mark clone size as missing; the rest say once, few, many or name a class of expanded clone.

TRBD1 14 TRBJ1-2 TRBV19 . TGTGCCAGTACCCCGGGACAGGGAGCTTATGGCTACACCTTC CASTPGQGAYGYTF
. 15 TRBJ1-4 TRBV10-3 . TGTGCCATCAGTGAAGTGTGGGGGGACAATGAAAAACTGTTTTTT CAISEVWGDNEKLFF
TRBD1 15 TRBJ1-1 TRBV7-9 . TGTGCCAGCAGCTCCCGACAGGGTTTGTACACTGAAGCTTTCTTT CASSSRQGLYTEAFF
TRBD2 16 TRBJ2-5 TRBV7-2 . TGTGCCAGCAGCCAGACTAGCGGGGGGGCACGGGAGACCCAGTACTTC CASSQTSGGARETQYF
TRBD2 16 TRBJ2-3 TRBV14 . TGTGCCAGCAGCCAAGACTCGGGGGGGGTTAAAGATACGCAGTATTTT CASSQDSGGVKDTQYF
TRBD1 15 TRBJ1-2 TRBV6-5 few TGTGCCAGCAGGCGCGGGACAGGGGGCGAGGGGGGCTACACCTTC CASRRGTGGEGGYTF
TRBD1 15 TRBJ1-2 TRBV2 . TGTGCCAGCAGTTCACAGGGGGCCCTTGTCTATGGCTACACCTTC CASSSQGALVYGYTF
. 13 TRBJ1-5 TRBV6-1 . TGTGCCAGTTTGGGCGGGGTAAGTCAGCCCCAGCATTTT CASLGGVSQPQHF
. 13 TRBJ1-1 TRBV7-3 . TGTGCCAGCAGCTTAAATCCAGGGACAGAAGCTTTCTTT CASSLNPGTEAFF
. 12 TRBJ1-1 TRBV19 . TGTGCCAGTAGTATGGAGGGCACTGAAGCTTTCTTT CASSMEGTEAFF
TRBD1 14 TRBJ2-7 TRBV10-2 few TGCGCCAGCAGTTTTGACAGGGGAACCTACGAGCAGTACTTC CASSFDRGTYEQYF
TRBD1 15 TRBJ1-5 TRBV6-1 . TGTGCCAGCAGAGTGGACAGGGCGAGCAATCAGCCCCAGCATTTT CASRVDRASNQPQHF
TRBD1 15 TRBJ2-7 TRBV10-3 . TGTGCCACTCTTCCGATGGGACAGGGGATCCACGAGCAGTACTTC CATLPMGQGIHEQYF
. 14 TRBJ1-1 TRBV6-5 . TGTGCCAGCAGTCTCCCCGGGGTTGGCACTGAAGCTTTCTTT CASSLPGVGTEAFF
TRBD1 13 TRBJ1-2 TRBV28 . TGTGCCAGCGAAACAGGGGGCTCGAATGGCTACACCTTC CASETGGSNGYTF
. 13 TRBJ1-2 TRBV7-2 . TGTGCCAGCAGACAACAGGGTATCTATGGCTACACCTTC CASRQQGIYGYTF
. 11 TRBJ2-1 TRBV7-2 few TGTGCCAGCAGCTTACTTAATGAGCAGTTCTTC CASSLLNEQFF
. 13 TRBJ1-4 TRBV6-6 . TGTGCCAGCAGTCCGTACCAGGGGGAAAAACTGTTTTTT CASSPYQGEKLFF
. 16 TRBJ2-7 TRBV9 once TGTGCCAGCAGCGTAGCGAGGTCAGGGGGGTTATCCGAGCAGTACTTC CASSVARSGGLSEQYF